Shown below are 22 T cell receptor beta chains from a single sample sequenced in a study of vaccination and CD4 T cells after COVID-19. Their antigens remain unidentified. As to treatment: roughly 10-day PBMC culture with coronavirus spike peptide pools or control peptides (ViraFEST assay). Oncomine TCR Beta short-read sequencing was applied to DNA from cultured CD4+ T cells. TCRdb independently ran MiXCR on the PCR reads; one entry per CDR3 protein. The sample carries about 16,000 distinct CDR3 sequences, 52% recorded once. Sample: CD4+ T cells from blood, cultured in vitro, taken before SARS-CoV-2 vaccination. These TCRs come from a human donor who had recovered from COVID-19.

The gene calls are TRBV28 and TRBJ1-5; D is unresolved. The length of the CDR3 is 15 residues. V was trimmed by 5 bases and J by 0 bases, leaving 11 bases between them. CDR1 and CDR2 from the germline V gene are MDHEN and SYDVKM. CDR3 region: CASSPPGYSNQPQHF. CDR3 bases: TGTGCCAGCAGTCCCCCCGGGTATAGCAATCAGCCCCAGCATTTT. Filled out from reference TRBV28 and TRBJ1-5, the complete variable domain reads DVKVTQSSRYLVKRTGEKVFLECVQDMDHENMFWYRQDPGLGLRLIYFSYDVKMKEKGDIPEGYSVSREKKERFSLILESASTNQTSMYLCASSPPGYSNQPQHFGDGTRLSIL.

V gene TRBV20-1 combines with J gene TRBJ1-4; D is undetermined. Germline V gene sequence: CDR1 DFQATT, CDR2 SNEGSKA (reference sequence). CDR3 length: 13 amino acids. V lost 1 base and J 8 bases, leaving 11 bases between the germline ends. CDR3 loop: CSARVSPGEKLFF. CDR3 DNA: TGCAGTGCTAGAGTCAGCCCGGGGGAAAAACTGTTTTTT.

This clonotype was picked up a small number of times. The J gene is TRBJ1-6, the V gene TRBV7-8; D perhaps matches TRBD1 (6 bases). Germline V gives CDR1 SGHVS, CDR2 FQNEAQ. V dropped 5 bases and J dropped 7 bases, with 15 bases sitting between them. The CDR3 is 15 residues long. CDR3 residues: CASSPGGSRNSPLHF. CDR3 in DNA: TGTGCCAGCAGCCCTGGGGGCAGTCGGAATTCACCCCTCCACTTT. The full variable domain, its missing parts supplied by reference TRBV7-8 and TRBJ1-6, is GAGVSQSPRYKVAKRGQDVALRCDPISGHVSLFWYQQALGQGPEFLTYFQNEAQLDKSGLPSDRFFAERPEGSVSTLKIQRTQQEDSAVYLCASSPGGSRNSPLHFGNGTRLTVT.

The rearrangement uses TRBV19 and TRBJ1-5; TRBD1 matches 7 bases. V lost 6 bases, J lost 5 bases, and 10 bases stayed unmatched. The CDR3 extends over 15 amino acids. Per germline, CDR1 LNHDA and CDR2 SQIVND (reference sequence). This CDR3 reads CASSRQGVGDQPQHF. CDR3 bases: TGTGCCAGTAGCCGACAGGGAGTGGGAGATCAGCCCCAGCATTTT.

The table lists this clonotype with a few counts. Sequence at one end of the junction differs from germline and may be a read error. The V call is TRBV6-1, the J call TRBJ1-6; D is possibly TRBD1 (5 bases). From germline, CDR1 is MNHNS and CDR2 SASEGT. The CDR3 is 15 amino acids. CDR3 coding DNA: TGTGCCAGCAGTCAAGCGGGACGGGTTAATTCACCCCTCCACTTT. Encoded protein: CASSQAGRVNSPLHF.

On this clonotype itself: The junction departs from germline at one end; a sequencing error may be responsible. V usage is TRBV4-2 and J usage is TRBJ2-7, with D tentatively TRBD1 (5 bases). There are 11 residues in the CDR3. Germline values: CDR1 LGHNA, CDR2 YNFKEQ. CDR3 region: CASSQEGRLNF. CDR3 DNA: TGTGCCAGCAGCCAAGAGGGGCGTCTCAACTTC.

This rearrangement joins TRBV24-1 to TRBJ2-1; 7 positions agree with TRBD2. The length of the CDR3 is 13 residues. CDR1 KGHDR and CDR2 SFDVKD come from the germline V gene. Losses at the gene ends were 8 bases for V and 5 bases for J; bases not matched to a gene: 5. The CDR3 reads CATTWEGHNEQFF. The CDR3 nucleotides read TGTGCCACCACTTGGGAGGGCCACAATGAGCAGTTCTTC.

The chain recombines TRBV9 with TRBJ2-1; 13 positions match TRBD2. CDR3 size: 15 residues. V gave up 3 bases and J gave up 8 bases; unmatched junction bases: 5. Germline loops: CDR1 SGDLS, CDR2 YYNGEE. The CDR3 region has the DNA TGTGCCAGCAGCGGGGGACTAGCGGGGTGGGATGAGCAGTTCTTC. The encoded protein is CASSGGLAGWDEQFF.

By frequency in the sample, this clonotype is large. The chain uses TRBV2 and TRBJ2-2; TRBD1 or TRBD2 may be the D gene (5 bases each). V was trimmed by 0 bases and J by 10 bases, leaving 15 bases between them. This CDR3 is built from 15 residues. CDR1 and CDR2 from the germline V gene are SNHLY and FYNNEI. The CDR3 DNA follows: TGTGCCAGCAGTGAAGCGAAGGGGACGACTGCGGAGCTGTTTTTT. Protein: CASSEAKGTTAELFF. The whole variable domain, remainder taken from reference TRBV2 and TRBJ2-2, is EPEVTQTPSHQVTQMGQEVILRCVPISNHLYFYWYRQILGQKVEFLVSFYNNEISEKSEIFDDQFSVERPDGSNFTLKIRSTKLEDSAMYFCASSEAKGTTAELFFGEGSRLTVL.

This clonotype occurred once. This chain connects TRBV6-5 to TRBJ1-6; 10 bases match TRBD1. The CDR3 has 14 residues. CDR1 and CDR2 from the germline V gene are MNHEY and SVGAGI. Unmatched junction bases numbered 11, after V lost 4 bases and J lost 17 bases. The CDR3 here is CASSSPGQGTRVHF. The CDR3 region has the DNA TGTGCCAGCAGTTCGCCGGGACAGGGGACCCGTGTCCACTTT.

The genes are TRBV25-1 and TRBJ1-6, with 7 bases fitting TRBD1. Losses at the gene ends were 4 bases for V and 3 bases for J; bases not matched to a gene: 3. The germline gives CDR1 MGHDK, CDR2 SYGVNS. The CDR3 covers 15 residues. The CDR3 DNA reads TGTGCCAGCAGTGTGAACAGGGGCTATAATTCACCCCTCCACTTT. The encoded protein is CASSVNRGYNSPLHF. Supplemented by reference TRBV25-1 and TRBJ1-6, the full variable domain reads EADIYQTPRYLVIGTGKKITLECSQTMGHDKMYWYQQDPGMELHLIHYSYGVNSTEKGDLSSESTVSRIRTEHFPLTLESARPSHTSQYLCASSVNRGYNSPLHFGNGTRLTVT.

The V call is TRBV20-1, the J call TRBJ2-3; 13 nucleotides agree with TRBD2. CDR3 length: 16 residues. Germline CDR1 is DFQATT and CDR2 is SNEGSKA (reference sequence). V lost 2 bases, J lost 1 base, and 3 bases stayed unmatched. CDR3 sequence: CSARRTSGGRTDTQYF. The CDR3 DNA is TGCAGTGCTAGACGGACTAGCGGGGGTCGCACAGATACGCAGTATTTT.

This rearrangement joins TRBV19 to TRBJ2-1; 14 nucleotides agree with TRBD2. This CDR3 comprises 18 residues. In germline, CDR1 is LNHDA, CDR2 SQIVND (reference sequence). The V and J ends lost 5 bases and 0 bases, in that order; junction bases with no gene match: 6. The CDR3 sequence: CASSRTSGRRSSYNEQFF. CDR3 in DNA: TGTGCCAGTAGTCGGACTAGCGGGAGGCGAAGCTCCTACAATGAGCAGTTCTTC.

In this sample, this clonotype turned up a few times. The V and J genes are TRBV6-1 and TRBJ1-1; TRBD1 might be the D (6 bases). The length of the CDR3 is 15 residues. Between the trimmed V and J ends, which lost 4 bases and 5 bases, there was a span of 17 bases. CDR1 and CDR2 (germline): MNHNS, SASEGT. The CDR3 is CASSVSGGPGTEAFF. CDR3 coding DNA: TGTGCCAGCAGTGTCTCGGGGGGCCCGGGGACTGAAGCTTTCTTT.

The rearrangement joins TRBV20-1 to TRBJ2-3; D not resolved. Germline loops: CDR1 DFQATT, CDR2 SNEGSKA (reference sequence). The CDR3 sequence is 13 residues long. The germline V and J ends were trimmed by 4 bases and 3 bases, with 11 bases remaining between them. CDR3 loop: CSATLPPTDTQYF. DNA for the CDR3: TGCAGTGCTACACTCCCCCCGACAGATACGCAGTATTTT.

This chain joins TRBV19 and TRBJ1-5; the match to TRBD1 covers 7 bases. This CDR3 spans 15 amino acids. Germline V gene data show CDR1 as LNHDA and CDR2 as SQIVND (reference sequence). The V and J ends lost 6 bases and 6 bases, in that order; junction bases with no gene match: 11. The CDR3 coding sequence is TGTGCCAGTAGCCTACAGGGGTCGGCAACTCAGCCCCAGCATTTT. It specifies CASSLQGSATQPQHF.

The rearrangement joins TRBV6-1 to TRBJ2-2, with 11 bases matching TRBD1. The V segment lost 8 bases and the J segment 7 bases; nucleotides outside the gene matches: 9. The V gene's germline CDR1 is MNHNS and CDR2 SASEGT. The CDR3 loop spans 15 amino acids. CDR3: CASSPGQGVYGELFF. DNA of the CDR3: TGTGCCAGCTCTCCGGGACAGGGGGTGTACGGGGAGCTGTTTTTT.

The rearrangement joins TRBV20-1 to TRBJ1-2; no reliable D call. Trimming removed 2 bases at V and 4 bases at J, with 14 bases between. The CDR3 is 14 amino acids. Germline V gene sequence: CDR1 DFQATT, CDR2 SNEGSKA (reference sequence). The CDR3 bases are TGCAGTGCTAGAACTCGACGGTCGGGCTATGGCTACACCTTC. This translates into CSARTRRSGYGYTF.

This chain connects TRBV20-1 to TRBJ2-3; D is ambiguous. The germline V gene has CDR1 DFQATT and CDR2 SNEGSKA (reference sequence). Between the trimmed V and J ends, which lost 4 bases and 3 bases, there was a span of 17 bases. This CDR3 is 15 amino acids long. The CDR3 reads CSAKLLPQGTDTQYF. CDR3 DNA: TGCAGTGCTAAACTGTTACCTCAAGGTACAGATACGCAGTATTTT.

The gene calls are TRBV20-1 and TRBJ2-6, with D possibly TRBD2 on 5 matching bases. V was pared by 5 bases and J by 4 bases, with 12 bases between. CDR1 DFQATT and CDR2 SNEGSKA come from the germline V gene (reference sequence). The CDR3 runs to 14 residues. The CDR3 loop is CSAPEGRGANVLTF. The CDR3 DNA reads TGCAGTGCTCCTGAAGGGAGAGGGGCCAACGTCCTGACTTTC.

The chain combines TRBV7-9 with TRBJ1-1, with 7 bases identical to TRBD1. The CDR3 sequence is 15 residues long. In germline, CDR1 is SEHNR, CDR2 FQNEAQ (reference sequence). With V trimmed by 1 base and J by 4 bases, 6 bases remained unmatched. The chain's CDR3 is CASSLVSGGTTEAFF. CDR3 DNA sequence: TGTGCCAGCAGCTTAGTGTCAGGGGGGACCACTGAAGCTTTCTTT. The full variable domain, its missing parts supplied by reference TRBV7-9 and TRBJ1-1, is DTGVSQNPRHKITKRGQNVTFRCDPISEHNRLYWYRQTLGQGPEFLTYFQNEAQLEKSRLLSDRFSAERPKGSFSTLEIQRTEQGDSAMYLCASSLVSGGTTEAFFGQGTRLTVV.

In nucleotides, the CDR3 is TGTGCCAGCAGCTCCCTTAACAGGGTTTCCGGCTCTGGGGCCAACGTCCTGACTTTC. This translates into CASSSLNRVSGSGANVLTF. The genes are TRBV11-1 and TRBJ2-6, with D perhaps matching TRBD1 (6 bases). Germline CDR1 reads SGHAT; CDR2 reads FQDESV (reference sequence). The CDR3 has 19 amino acids. V lost 4 bases and J lost 0, with 19 bases in between.